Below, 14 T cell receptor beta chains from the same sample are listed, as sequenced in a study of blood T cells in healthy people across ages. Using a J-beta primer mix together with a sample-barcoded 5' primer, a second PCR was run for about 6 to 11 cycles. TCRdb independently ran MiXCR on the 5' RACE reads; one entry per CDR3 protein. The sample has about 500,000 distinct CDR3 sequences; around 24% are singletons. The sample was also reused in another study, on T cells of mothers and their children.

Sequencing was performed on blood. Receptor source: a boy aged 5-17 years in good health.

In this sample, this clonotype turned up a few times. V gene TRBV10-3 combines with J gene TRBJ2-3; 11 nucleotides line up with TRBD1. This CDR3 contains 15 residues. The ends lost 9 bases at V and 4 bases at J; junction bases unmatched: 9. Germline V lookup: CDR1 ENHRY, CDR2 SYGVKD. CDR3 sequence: CAIVPGQGGSDTQYF. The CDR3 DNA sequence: TGTGCCATTGTACCGGGACAGGGGGGATCAGATACGCAGTATTTT.

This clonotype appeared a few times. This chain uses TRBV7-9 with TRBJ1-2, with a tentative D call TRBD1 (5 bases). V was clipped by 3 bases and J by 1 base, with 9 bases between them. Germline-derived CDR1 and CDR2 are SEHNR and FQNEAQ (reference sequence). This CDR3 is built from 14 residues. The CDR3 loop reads CASSFGDSNYGYTF. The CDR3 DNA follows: TGTGCCAGCAGCTTTGGCGACAGTAACTATGGCTACACCTTC.

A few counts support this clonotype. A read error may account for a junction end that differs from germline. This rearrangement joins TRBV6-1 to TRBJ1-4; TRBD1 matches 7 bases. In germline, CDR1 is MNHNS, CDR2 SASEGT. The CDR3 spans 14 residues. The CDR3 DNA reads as TGTGCCAGCACCCCGACAGGGTTTAATGAAAAGCTGTTTTTT. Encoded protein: CASTPTGFNEKLFF.

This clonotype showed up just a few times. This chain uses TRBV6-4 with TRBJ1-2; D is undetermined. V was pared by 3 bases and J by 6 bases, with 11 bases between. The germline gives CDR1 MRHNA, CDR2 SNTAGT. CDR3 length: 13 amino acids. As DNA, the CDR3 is TGTGCCAGCAGTGAGAGCCCCTCAGATGGCTACACCTTC. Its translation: CASSESPSDGYTF.

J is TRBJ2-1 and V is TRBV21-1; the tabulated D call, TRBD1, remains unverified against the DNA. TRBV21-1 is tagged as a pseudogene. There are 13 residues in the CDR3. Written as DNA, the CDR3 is TGTGCCGAGGGGCGGGGAACATACAATGAGCAGTTCTTC. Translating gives CAEGRGTYNEQFF.

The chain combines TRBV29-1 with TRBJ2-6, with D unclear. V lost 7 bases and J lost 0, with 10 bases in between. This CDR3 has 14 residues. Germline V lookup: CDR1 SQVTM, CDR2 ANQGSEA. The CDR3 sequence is CSALTDSGANVLTF. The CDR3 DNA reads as TGCAGCGCACTGACGGACTCTGGGGCCAACGTCCTGACTTTC.

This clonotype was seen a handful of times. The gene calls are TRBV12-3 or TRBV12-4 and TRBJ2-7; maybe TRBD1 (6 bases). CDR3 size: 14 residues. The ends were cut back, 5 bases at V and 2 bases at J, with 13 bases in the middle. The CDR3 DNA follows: TGTGCCAGCAGTCCCGACAGGTTCCCCTACGAGCAGTACTTC. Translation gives CASSPDRFPYEQYF.

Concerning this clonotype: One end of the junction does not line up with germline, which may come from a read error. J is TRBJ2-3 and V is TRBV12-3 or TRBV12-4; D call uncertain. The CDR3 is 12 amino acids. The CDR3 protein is CAGSFSSDTQYF. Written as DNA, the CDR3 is TGTGCCGGCAGTTTTTCGTCAGATACGCAGTATTTT.

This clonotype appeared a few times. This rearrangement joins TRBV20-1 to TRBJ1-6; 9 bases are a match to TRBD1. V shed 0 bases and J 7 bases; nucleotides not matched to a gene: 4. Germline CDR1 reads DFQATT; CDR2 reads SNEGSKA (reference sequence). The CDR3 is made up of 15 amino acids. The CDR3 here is CSARDSTGGNSPLHF. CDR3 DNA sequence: TGCAGTGCTAGAGACTCGACAGGGGGGAATTCACCCCTCCACTTT.

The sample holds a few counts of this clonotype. CDR3 amino acids: CASSLGVTGYSYEQYF. The CDR3 DNA is TGTGCCAGCAGTTTAGGGGTGACAGGATACTCCTACGAGCAGTACTTC. The rearrangement joins TRBV27 to TRBJ2-7; D perhaps matches TRBD1 (6 bases). Germline lookup yields CDR1 MNHEY and CDR2 SMNVEV (reference sequence). This CDR3 contains 16 residues. V lost 2 bases to trimming and J lost 0 bases, with 14 bases between them.

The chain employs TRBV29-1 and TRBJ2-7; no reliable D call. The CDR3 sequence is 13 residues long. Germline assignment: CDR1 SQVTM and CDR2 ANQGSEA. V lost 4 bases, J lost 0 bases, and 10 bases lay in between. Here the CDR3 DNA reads TGCAGCGTTGGCACAGATACCTCCTACGAGCAGTACTTC. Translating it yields CSVGTDTSYEQYF.

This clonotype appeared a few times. CDR3 loop: CASSLAAGSYNEQFF. CDR3 coding DNA: TGTGCCAGTAGTTTGGCAGCGGGGTCCTACAATGAGCAGTTCTTC. The genes are TRBV19 and TRBJ2-1, with TRBD2 matching over 7 bases. This CDR3 has 15 amino acids. Germline V lookup: CDR1 LNHDA, CDR2 SQIVND (reference sequence). V was pared by 5 bases and J by 1 base, with 5 bases of the junction left unmatched.

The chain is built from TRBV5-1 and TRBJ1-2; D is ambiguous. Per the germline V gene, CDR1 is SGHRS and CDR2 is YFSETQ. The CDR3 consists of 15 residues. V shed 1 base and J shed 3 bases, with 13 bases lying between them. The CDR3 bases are TGCGCCAGCAGCTTGACCATCCACCTAGACTATGGCTACACCTTC. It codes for CASSLTIHLDYGYTF.

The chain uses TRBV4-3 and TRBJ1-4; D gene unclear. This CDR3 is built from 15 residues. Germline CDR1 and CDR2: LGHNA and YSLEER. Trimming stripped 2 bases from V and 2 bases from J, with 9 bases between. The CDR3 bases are TGCGCCAGCAGCCAATCCTCAGCTACTAATGAAAAACTGTTTTTT. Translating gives CASSQSSATNEKLFF.